The rows below give T cell receptor beta chains drawn from one sample of a study of blood T cells in healthy people across ages. One entry per CDR3 protein results from TCRdb running MiXCR on the 5' RACE reads. The profile shows about 780,000 distinct CDR3 sequences, about 47% of them singletons. Sequencing was carried out using blood. All receptors come from a man older than 75 in good health. CDR3s include the opening cysteine and the closing phenylalanine or tryptophan. Each record gives: clone size, J gene, D gene, V gene, CDR3 DNA, CDR3 protein. A D gene is named only where the DNA matches it firmly. Size values are once, few and many counts, or a class for expanded clones, and some rows have none.

-,TRBJ2-2,-,TRBV18,TGTGCCGGCTCACCATCGGGGAAGTCGACCGGGGAGCTGTTTTTT,CAGSPSGKSTGELFF
-,TRBJ2-1,-,TRBV21-1,TGTGCCAGCAGCAAAGCGCCCTCCTCCAGCGCTGCCTACAATGAGCAGTTCTTC,CASSKAPSSSAAYNEQFF
-,TRBJ2-7,-,TRBV12-3/TRBV12-4,TGTGCCAGCAGTAAGGACGTAAGCTACGAGCAGTACTTC,CASSKDVSYEQYF
-,TRBJ2-7,-,TRBV28,TGTGCCAGCAGCGGCCGGGGGCCGGCCTACGAGCAGTACTTC,CASSGRGPAYEQYF
-,TRBJ2-3,TRBD2,TRBV28,TGTGCCAGCAGCCCTATGGATACTGCTGCGGGGGATAGCACAGATACGCAGTATTTT,CASSPMDTAAGDSTDTQYF
-,TRBJ2-6,-,TRBV29-1,TGCAGCGTTGGGGAGGGGGACTCTGGGGCCAACGTCCTGACTTTC,CSVGEGDSGANVLTF
-,TRBJ2-3,TRBD2,TRBV20-1,TGCAGTGCTAGTCCTCAAACTAGCGGGCCGGGCGATACGCAGTATTTT,CSASPQTSGPGDTQYF
-,TRBJ2-7,TRBD2,TRBV7-2,TGTGCCAGCAGCTTAATACGCGGGGGTAACTCCTACGAGCAGTACTTC,CASSLIRGGNSYEQYF
few,TRBJ2-1,TRBD2,TRBV9,TGTGCCAGCAGCACGCGCCTTGGGGGGGGTGCCAATGAGCAGTTCTTC,CASSTRLGGGANEQFF
few,TRBJ1-2,-,TRBV27,TGTGCCAGCAGTCCGGAGAGGACAGACTATTATGGCTACACCTTC,CASSPERTDYYGYTF
-,TRBJ1-1,TRBD1,TRBV20-1,TGCAGTGCTAGAGAGCGGACAGGGGGCACTGAAGCTTTCTTT,CSARERTGGTEAFF
few,TRBJ1-5,-,TRBV2,TGTGCCAGCGGTCCTTCAGGTAGCAATCAGCCCCAGCATTTT,CASGPSGSNQPQHF
-,TRBJ1-6,-,TRBV29-1,TGCAGCGTTAGGACATCGGATAATTCACCCCTCCACTTT,CSVRTSDNSPLHF
many,TRBJ2-7,TRBD1,TRBV7-2,TGTGCCAGCAGCTTAAGGGGACAGAACGAGCAGTACTTC,CASSLRGQNEQYF
-,TRBJ2-3,TRBD1,TRBV29-1,TGCAGCGTTACACCGTGGGACAGGGCCGGAGATACGCAGTATTTT,CSVTPWDRAGDTQYF
few,TRBJ2-1,-,TRBV7-6,TGTGCCAGCAGCCCCTACGGACAGCCATCTTCTAACTCCTACAATGAGCAGTTCTTC,CASSPYGQPSSNSYNEQFF
-,TRBJ2-7,-,TRBV11-1,TGTGCCAGCAGCTTAGGCGGTACCAACCACGAGCAGTACTTC,CASSLGGTNHEQYF
-,TRBJ2-5,-,TRBV27,TGTGCCAGCAGTTTATCGAACACCCTTCTGGAGACCCAGTACTTC,CASSLSNTLLETQYF
-,TRBJ2-3,TRBD2,TRBV24-1,TGTGCCACCAGTGATCCGCTAGCGGGAGGGGCCAAAGATACGCAGTATTTT,CATSDPLAGGAKDTQYF
-,TRBJ2-7,-,TRBV10-3,TGTGCCATCAGTGAGTTTGGGGACATCTCCTACGAGCAGTACTTC,CAISEFGDISYEQYF
few,TRBJ2-1,TRBD1,TRBV3-1,TGTGCCAGCAGCCGGACAGGGATCAATGAGCAGTTCTTC,CASSRTGINEQFF
-,TRBJ2-4,TRBD1,TRBV20-1,TGCAGTGCATGGACAGGGGAAGGCAAAAACATTCAGTACTTC,CSAWTGEGKNIQYF
-,TRBJ1-5,TRBD1,TRBV24-1,TGTGCCACCAGTGATAACCACAGGGGTCAGCCCCAGCATTTT,CATSDNHRGQPQHF
few,TRBJ2-7,-,TRBV27,TGTGCCAGCAGTTCAGACGGGGAGATCTACGAGCAGTACTTC,CASSSDGEIYEQYF
few,TRBJ1-5,-,TRBV5-1,TGCGCCAGCAGCTTGGAAGGATCACGTCAGCCCCAGCATTTT,CASSLEGSRQPQHF
-,TRBJ2-5,-,TRBV29-1,TGCAGCGTTGAACAGGGGGGGAGAGAGACCCAGTACTTC,CSVEQGGRETQYF
-,TRBJ2-5,-,TRBV5-1,TGCGCCAGCAGCTTGGGCTTCCTAGCTGAGGCGCAGTACTTC,CASSLGFLAEAQYF
-,TRBJ2-2,-,TRBV6-6,TGTGCCAGCACCCACACCGGGGAGCTGTTTTTT,CASTHTGELFF
-,TRBJ2-4,TRBD2,TRBV4-2,TGTGCCAGCAGCCAAGGGGCGGGAGACCCCTCCGGAGACATTCAGTACTTC,CASSQGAGDPSGDIQYF
-,TRBJ1-4,TRBD1,TRBV15,TGTGCCACCAGCAGAGGACAGGGAACTAATGAAAAACTGTTTTTT,CATSRGQGTNEKLFF
-,TRBJ1-4,-,TRBV12-3/TRBV12-4,TGTGCCAGCAGTACCCAAGGGGGGGTCAATGAAAAACTGTTTTTT,CASSTQGGVNEKLFF
-,TRBJ2-3,-,TRBV28,TGTGCCAGCAGCTTATTCCGTGCAGATACGCAGTATTTT,CASSLFRADTQYF
medium-sized,TRBJ2-1,TRBD2,TRBV24-1,TGTGCCACCAGTGACCCTGGGACTAGCGGCTTCAATGAGCAGTTCTTC,CATSDPGTSGFNEQFF
few,TRBJ2-5,-,TRBV28,TGTGCCAGCAGTTCCCCTCGGGGGTATGAGCAGTACTTC,CASSSPRGYEQYF
-,TRBJ2-7,TRBD1,TRBV5-1,TGCGCCAGCAGCTTACCGACAGGGTCAAGAAACGAGCAGTACTTC,CASSLPTGSRNEQYF
-,TRBJ1-1,-,TRBV20-1,TGCAGTGCTAGAGTTATGGCGGTGGACACTGAAGCTTTCTTT,CSARVMAVDTEAFF
-,TRBJ2-3,-,TRBV5-1,TGCGCCAGCAGTAAGAGGTTAGCAGATACGCAGTATTTT,CASSKRLADTQYF
once,TRBJ2-2,-,TRBV25-1,TGTGCCAGCACTGCCCCAGGGTCCACCGGGGAGCTGTTTTTT,CASTAPGSTGELFF
-,TRBJ2-5,TRBD2,TRBV11-2,TGTGCCAGCAGCCTCGGGACTAACCTAGGCTTACAAGAGACCCAGTACTTC,CASSLGTNLGLQETQYF
-,TRBJ1-5,-,TRBV24-1,TGTGCCACCAGTGATTTTTATAGCAATCAGCCCCAGCATTTT,CATSDFYSNQPQHF
-,TRBJ2-5,-,TRBV5-1,TGCGCCAGCAGCTTGGCGCCAGGGAAAGAGACCCAGTACTTC,CASSLAPGKETQYF
many,TRBJ2-3,-,TRBV20-1,TGCAGTGCTAGAGGTTTCGGCACAGATACGCAGTATTTT,CSARGFGTDTQYF
-,TRBJ2-5,TRBD1,TRBV12-3/TRBV12-4,TGTGCCAGCAGAGAAGGACAGGGGGGCAGTCAGCAGTACTTC,CASREGQGGSQQYF
few,TRBJ2-7,TRBD1,TRBV6-6,TGTGCCAGCAGTCTGGGACAGGAGCCTGACGAGCAGTACTTC,CASSLGQEPDEQYF
few,TRBJ1-2,-,TRBV20-1,TGCAGTGCTGACCGGGATAGGGGCTATGGCTACACCTTC,CSADRDRGYGYTF
-,TRBJ2-7,TRBD2,TRBV7-2,TGTGCCAGCGGCCTTAGCGGGAGGGCCCTCGAGCAGTACTTC,CASGLSGRALEQYF
few,TRBJ2-1,-,TRBV20-1,TGCAGTGCTCCCCTTCCGGGGGCAGGCTCCTACAATGAGCAGTTCTTC,CSAPLPGAGSYNEQFF
-,TRBJ2-3,-,TRBV28,TGTGCCAGCACCACTAGCACAGATACGCAGTATTTT,CASTTSTDTQYF
-,TRBJ2-1,-,TRBV21-1,TGTGCCAGCAGCAAAGCTTTGGGCTTCAGAGTCAATGGGCAGTTCTTC,CASSKALGFRVNGQFF
-,TRBJ2-1,TRBD2,TRBV10-3,TGTGCCATCAGTGAGTCCGTGACTAGCGGGAGTCCTAGCTCCTACAATGAGCAGTTCTTC,CAISESVTSGSPSSYNEQFF
-,TRBJ2-7,-,TRBV5-1,TGCGCCAGCAGCTTGGTTCCTGATAAAGAGCAGTACTTC,CASSLVPDKEQYF